This T cell receptor (beta chain) appears in the sequencing data of a study of OX40 agonist ivuxolimab in advanced cancers. The assay was immunoSEQ multiplex PCR, and TCRdb's table has in-frame clones only and misses some. The table has some 40,000 clones, roughly 90% seen once. V dropped 0 bases and J dropped 0 bases, with 6 bases sitting between them. The V gene's germline CDR1 is SGHAT and CDR2 FQNNGV. This CDR3 has 15 residues. V gene TRBV11-2 combines with J gene TRBJ1-5; no firm D call. Material: CD4+ or CD8+ T cells sorted from blood, obtained in a trial of the OX40 agonist ivuxolimab. This receptor was obtained from an adult with an advanced solid tumor such as melanoma, head and neck, liver or kidney cancer. The CDR3 nucleotides are TGTGCCAGCAGCTTAGATCCCGGTAGCAATCAGCCCCAGCATTTT. Translation: CASSLDPGSNQPQHF.